This record concerns one T cell receptor (beta chain) sequence. The sample holds a few counts of this clonotype. Its antigen is unknown. Base quality data are lacking; no much larger clone is found one base away. The sample comes from a study of spatial heterogeneity in lung cancer (dated by TCRdb to between 2017 and 2020). Context from the whole study: Donors were about 70 patients with early-stage, untreated non-small cell lung cancer from the lung TRACERx cohort. Follow-up PBMC samples were sequenced whenever available, with the median time to follow-up being approximately two years after resection. Beta-chain transcripts were consistently detected in greater numbers than alpha-chain transcripts, which likely reflected higher beta-chain transcript abundance. In the raw uncorrected reads, each unique combination of TCR and UMI appeared more than ten times on average. TCR alpha and beta repertoires were quantitatively compared across multiple tumor regions, matched nontumor lung and blood in non-small cell lung cancer. Nonsynonymous mutation counts, determined by whole-exome sequencing of tumor tissue, were related to features of the TCR repertoire. Both alpha and beta chains were TCR-sequenced in 200 or so tumor regions, approximately 64 matched nontumor lung samples and around 54 PBMC samples obtained at surgery.

The research as a whole found: Ubiquitous expanded tumor TCRs showed up in blood more often at tumor resection than at routine follow-up. Comparisons of baseline and follow-up blood repertoires included only around 14 patients. Additional single-cell paired TCR alpha and beta sequencing was considered necessary to confirm, at a functional level, the hypothesis that regional TCRs recognize regional mutations.

The protocol used for the library was 5' RACE. Sequenced using a NextSeq 500. To allow correction of PCR and sequencing errors, the TCR library protocol tagged every TCR cDNA molecule with a unique molecular identifier. Per the original workflow: TCR identification, UMI-based error correction and CDR3 extraction were all carried out with Decombinator tools. TCRs above a frequency of 2 per 1,000, corresponding to the top 1% of the tumor frequency distribution, were defined as expanded. Each repertoire was subsampled 100 times to 5,000 TCRs, after which Renyi diversity was computed with the R vegan package. To build CDR3 similarity networks, amino acid triplet string-kernel similarity was used, and CDR3s were connected when their pairwise similarity was above 0.82. Using fastp trimming at Q25 and MiXCR clonotype assembly, TCRdb reanalyzed the public sequencing data and kept in-frame beta chains. Each entry merges the rows of one CDR3 protein and shows their most common DNA and genes. V and J calls and clone size were set by TCRdb, not the authors. This sample holds about 100,000 distinct CDR3 sequences; 15% to 20% were observed only once. Around a fifth of the sample is held by the ten biggest clonotypes.

In the paper's terms, the time point label means: blood at routine non-recurrence follow-up after resection. Whole RNA extracted from tumor and nontumor lung tissue, or from cryopreserved PBMC samples, was used for TCR sequencing without cell sorting. A patient was chosen for TCR sequencing only when enough RNA was available from at least two tumor regions. The source was PBMCs, collected at follow-up. The receptor's source is a male donor with early-stage non-small cell lung cancer.

The CDR3 amino acid sequence is: CAISERETDTQYF. The DNA reads as follows: TGTGCCATCAGTGAGAGGGAGACAGATACGCAGTATTTT. The V and J genes are TRBV10-3 and TRBJ2-3; the best D guess is TRBD2, with 5 bases matching. From a lookup of the germline V gene, CDR1 and CDR2 are ENHRY and SYGVKD. The CDR3 starts with the cysteine, ends with the phenylalanine, and has 13 residues. The CDR3 DNA has 39 bases and is translated from base 1. Between the V and J ends, shortened by 2 bases and 3 bases respectively, the junction contains 6 bases.